This T cell receptor (beta chain) was obtained from a study of cytomegalovirus exposure and HLA in healthy donors. Study observations and caveats: The study carried out a later analysis of TCR beta sequences. It associated approximately 15,000 of them with specific HLA alleles at a false discovery rate of 0.05. Most CMV-associated TCR beta chains appeared HLA-restricted in a later analysis.

A note on this clone: Its antigen is as yet unknown.

Germline lookup yields CDR1 LNHNV and CDR2 YYDKDF (reference sequence). With 0 bases removed from V and 0 bases from J, the gap between germline ends came to 15 bases. This CDR3 is built from 19 residues. The PCR was carried out with 60 Vbeta primers and 13 Jbeta primers. Profiling relied on immunoSEQ multiplex PCR, and the TCRdb table lists in-frame clones only, not all of them. The repertoire has roughly 130,000 clones, 75% to 85% of them found once; the top ten carry 4%. The material sequenced was PBMCs. The gene calls are TRBV15 and TRBJ2-6; D gene uncertain. This TCR came from a woman between 35 and 50 years old in good health and CMV-seronegative. CDR3 bases: TGTGCCACCAGCAGAGATCGCGTACTCTCATCCTCTGGGGCCAACGTCCTGACTTTC. It encodes CATSRDRVLSSSGANVLTF.